These T cell receptor beta chains were read from a single sample in a study of PD-L1 blockade in urothelial cancer. Assay used: immunoSEQ multiplex PCR; TCRdb lists only in-frame clones, some missing. The sample shows some 51,000 clones, around nine tenths of them seen only once. The material sequenced was PBMCs, taken around atezolizumab (anti-PD-L1) treatment. The source is a man aged 55-75 years with urothelial cancer. The CDR3 runs from the conserved cysteine through the conserved F or W. Fields, in order: clone size, J gene, V gene, D gene, CDR3 protein, CDR3 DNA. A D gene is named only where the DNA matches it firmly. The size entry is marked missing in some rows and otherwise reads once, few, many or a size class.

.	TRBJ2-5	TRBV2	.	CASSMTQETQYF	TGTGCCAGCAGTATGACTCAGGAGACCCAGTACTTC
.	TRBJ2-1	TRBV5-6	TRBD2	CASSLFSRRENEQFF	TGTGCCAGCAGCTTGTTCTCTAGGCGGGAGAATGAGCAGTTCTTC
.	TRBJ2-7	TRBV28	TRBD2	CASSYSPGLGRGRSGSLYEQYF	TGTGCCAGCAGTTATTCGCCTGGTTTGGGGCGAGGACGGAGCGGGAGTTTATACGAGCAGTACTTC
.	TRBJ1-2	TRBV6-5	TRBD1	CASRGPTGGRYGYTF	TGTGCCAGCAGGGGACCGACAGGGGGAAGATATGGCTACACCTTC
.	TRBJ2-6	TRBV7-2	TRBD2	CASSLDRGGSSGANVLTF	TGTGCCAGCAGCTTAGACCGGGGGGGGTCCTCTGGGGCCAACGTCCTGACTTTC
.	TRBJ2-1	TRBV9	TRBD2	CASSVGGGGARKSEMDEQFF	TGTGCCAGCAGCGTAGGGGGCGGGGGGGCCAGAAAGTCAGAGATGGATGAGCAGTTCTTC
.	TRBJ2-2	TRBV10-3	.	CAISVLDDTGELFF	TGTGCCATCAGCGTGTTAGATGACACCGGGGAGCTGTTTTTT
.	TRBJ2-1	TRBV5-1	TRBD2	CASSQSGGDNEQFF	TGCGCCAGCAGCCAAAGCGGGGGGGACAATGAGCAGTTCTTC
.	TRBJ1-1	TRBV5-1	.	CASSLPGVNTEAFF	TGCGCCAGCAGCTTGCCAGGCGTCAACACTGAAGCTTTCTTT
.	TRBJ2-2	TRBV10-2	.	CASQMGRNTGELFF	TGCGCCAGCCAGATGGGGAGGAACACCGGGGAGCTGTTTTTT
.	TRBJ2-7	TRBV7-9	TRBD1	CASSGTVSYEQYF	TGTGCCAGCAGCGGGACAGTCTCCTACGAGCAGTACTTC
.	TRBJ2-7	TRBV7-9	TRBD1	CASSRDRSYNEQYF	TGTGCCAGCAGCCGGGACAGGTCCTATAACGAGCAGTACTTC
.	TRBJ2-3	TRBV4-1	.	CASSQDRTLGPALDTQYF	TGCGCCAGCAGCCAAGATCGGACCCTGGGGCCTGCGTTAGATACGCAGTATTTT
.	TRBJ2-3	TRBV10-3	TRBD1	CAISPDREGERQYF	TGTGCCATCAGTCCGGACAGGGAAGGAGAGAGGCAGTATTTT
few	TRBJ2-3	TRBV18	TRBD2	CASSPRASGYTDTQYF	TGTGCCAGCTCACCAAGGGCTAGCGGGTACACAGATACGCAGTATTTT
once	TRBJ2-3	TRBV6-6	.	CASSMSHGDTQYF	TGTGCCAGCAGTATGAGCCACGGGGATACGCAGTATTTT
.	TRBJ2-7	TRBV6-5	TRBD1	CASSYTRDSTFYEQYF	TGTGCCAGCAGTTACACCCGGGACAGCACTTTCTACGAGCAGTACTTC
.	TRBJ2-2	TRBV6-1	TRBD2	CASIPTSGSTGELFF	TGTGCCAGCATCCCAACTAGCGGGAGCACCGGGGAGCTGTTTTTT
.	TRBJ1-1	TRBV6-5	.	CTSSYGAGSEAFF	TGTACCAGCAGTTACGGGGCAGGCTCTGAAGCTTTCTTT
.	TRBJ1-1	TRBV6-1	TRBD1	CASDRAFSTEAFF	TGTGCCAGTGACAGGGCGTTCTCCACTGAAGCTTTCTTT
.	TRBJ2-7	TRBV30	.	CAWRVHYEQYF	TGTGCCTGGAGGGTACACTACGAGCAGTACTTC
few	TRBJ1-5	TRBV6-1	TRBD1	CASSDPGQGSNQPQHF	TGTGCCAGCAGTGATCCCGGACAGGGGAGCAATCAGCCCCAGCATTTT
.	TRBJ2-7	TRBV29-1	TRBD2	CSVENSGLAREQYF	TGCAGCGTTGAAAACTCCGGACTAGCGCGCGAGCAGTACTTC
.	TRBJ2-5	TRBV11-3	.	CASSLASPGDSSEETQYF	TGTGCCAGCAGCTTGGCCAGCCCTGGGGACTCATCGGAAGAGACCCAGTACTTC
.	TRBJ2-5	TRBV21-1	.	CASSNGTPVKETQYF	TGTGCCAGCAGCAACGGGACTCCCGTGAAAGAGACCCAGTACTTC